This T cell receptor (beta chain) appears in the sequencing data of a study of response to subunit inactivated influenza vaccine. Germline assignment: CDR1 KGHSH and CDR2 LQKENI. The CDR3 is 15 residues long. Trimming took 0 bases from V and 6 from J, leaving 12 bases between them. Overall study findings and caveats: Authors suggested that a seasonal influenza vaccination recruits few new T cells each time.

On this clonotype: Its antigen is not identified.

MiXCR was run by TCRdb on the RT-PCR reads, yielding one entry per CDR3 protein. The sample records around 850,000 distinct CDR3 sequences, less than 20% being singletons. The sample in question was PBMCs from blood, obtained 4 to 6 days after vaccination. The rearrangement links TRBV18 to TRBJ2-1, with D perhaps matching TRBD1 (7 bases). The sequence was collected from a man between 50 and 59 years old who received an inactivated influenza vaccine. The CDR3, as DNA: TGTGCCAGCTCACCACCAGGAGGGGGCGGCAATGAGCAGTTCTTC. This encodes CASSPPGGGGNEQFF.